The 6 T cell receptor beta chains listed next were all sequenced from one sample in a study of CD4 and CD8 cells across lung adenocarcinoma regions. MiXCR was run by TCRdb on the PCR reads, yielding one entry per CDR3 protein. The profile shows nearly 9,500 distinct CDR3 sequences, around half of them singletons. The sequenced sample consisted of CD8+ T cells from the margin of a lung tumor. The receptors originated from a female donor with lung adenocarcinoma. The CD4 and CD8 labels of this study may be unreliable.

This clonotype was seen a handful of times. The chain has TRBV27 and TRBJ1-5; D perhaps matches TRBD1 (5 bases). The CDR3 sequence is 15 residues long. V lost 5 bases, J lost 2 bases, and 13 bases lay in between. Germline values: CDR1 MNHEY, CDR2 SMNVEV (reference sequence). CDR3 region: CASSVTMGGNQPQHF. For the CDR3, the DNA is TGTGCCAGCAGTGTAACTATGGGGGGCAATCAGCCCCAGCATTTT.

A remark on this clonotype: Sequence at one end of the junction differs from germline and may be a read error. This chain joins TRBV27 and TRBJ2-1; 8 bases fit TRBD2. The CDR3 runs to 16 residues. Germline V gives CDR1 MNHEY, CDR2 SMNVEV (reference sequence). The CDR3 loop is CASSLTWTSNAGEQFF. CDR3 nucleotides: TGTGCCAGCAGTTTGACCTGGACTAGCAACGCCGGGGAGCAGTTTTTC.

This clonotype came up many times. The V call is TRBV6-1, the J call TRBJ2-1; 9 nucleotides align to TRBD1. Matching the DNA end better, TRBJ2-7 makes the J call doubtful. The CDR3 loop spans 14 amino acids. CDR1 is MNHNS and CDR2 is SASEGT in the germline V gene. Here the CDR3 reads CASRAGTGYYEQYF. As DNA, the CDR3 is TGTGCCAGCAGAGCCGGGACAGGGTACTACGAGCAGTACTTC.

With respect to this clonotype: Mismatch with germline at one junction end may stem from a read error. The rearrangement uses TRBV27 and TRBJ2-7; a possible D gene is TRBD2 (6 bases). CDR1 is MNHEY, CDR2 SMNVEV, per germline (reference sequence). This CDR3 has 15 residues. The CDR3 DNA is TGTGCCAGCAGGCAGCGGGTAGGACTCAAAGAGACGCAGTACTTT. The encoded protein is CASRQRVGLKETQYF.

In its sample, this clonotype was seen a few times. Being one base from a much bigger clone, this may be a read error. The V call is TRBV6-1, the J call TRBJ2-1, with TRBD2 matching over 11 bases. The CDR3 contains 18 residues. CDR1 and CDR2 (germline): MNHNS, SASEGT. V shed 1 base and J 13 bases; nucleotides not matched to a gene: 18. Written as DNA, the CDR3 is TGTGCCAGCAGTGAAGGGGGGGGGTTTAGCGGGAGGGGGTCCACCCAGTTCTTC. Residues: CASSEGGGFSGRGSTQFF.

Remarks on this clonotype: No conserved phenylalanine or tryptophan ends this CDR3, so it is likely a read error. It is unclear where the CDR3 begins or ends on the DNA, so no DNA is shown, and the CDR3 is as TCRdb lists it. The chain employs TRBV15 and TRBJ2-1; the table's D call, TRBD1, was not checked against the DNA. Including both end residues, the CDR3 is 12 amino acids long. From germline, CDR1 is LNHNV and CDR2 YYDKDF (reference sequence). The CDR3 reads CATTPSLIFFET.